The present entry profiles one T cell receptor (beta chain) with its context. Its antigen is still unknown. The sample comes from a study of T-cell memory formation after mild COVID-19. TCRdb used MiXCR to reprocess the 5' RACE reads, holding one entry per CDR3 protein. The sample contains hundreds of thousands of distinct CDR3 sequences, over 13% of which appear only once. Germline V gives CDR1 MNHEY, CDR2 SVGAGI. This CDR3 comprises 15 residues. Deletions cut 4 bases from V and 2 bases from J, with 12 bases between. General study findings and limits: The pre-infection memory compartment contained some responding clones, suggesting cross-reactive memory joined.

The rearrangement links TRBV6-5 to TRBJ1-5, with D possibly being TRBD1 (6 bases). The source material was PBMCs or a T cell subset sorted from them (not recorded which). The sequence was collected from a young man who had mild COVID-19 (a few samples of this study predate the infection). Cell type and time point are not known. The CDR3 nucleotides read TGTGCCAGCAGTTGGGGGGGCCCAGGCAATCAGCCCCAGCATTTT. Its translation: CASSWGGPGNQPQHF.